What follows are 23 T cell receptor beta chains derived from one specimen sequenced in a study of blood T cell repertoires in COVID-19. The table came from immunoSEQ multiplex PCR; TCRdb's copy has only in-frame clones and leaves some out. The sample yields about 220,000 clones, 80% to 90% seen once. Sequenced: PBMCs or T cells enriched from blood (not recorded which). These receptors originate from a woman between 18 and 29 years old in a cohort exposed to, infected with or recovered from COVID-19 (not recorded which).

This clone was picked up one time. This chain uses TRBV7-3 with TRBJ2-3, with 9 bases aligning to TRBD1. The CDR3 loop spans 15 amino acids. CDR1 and CDR2 (germline): SGHTA, FQGTGA. V lost 5 bases to trimming and J lost 4 bases; unmatched junction nucleotides: 7. The CDR3 DNA sequence: TGTGCCAGCAGCCCCAGGGACAGGGTAGCAGATACGCAGTATTTT. Translated: CASSPRDRVADTQYF.

This chain connects TRBV10-3 to TRBJ1-5; no clear D. The V end lost 5 bases, the J end lost 3 bases, and 11 bases lay between the germline ends. Germline values: CDR1 ENHRY, CDR2 SYGVKD. The length of the CDR3 is 14 residues. The DNA of the CDR3 is TGTGCCATCAGTCCTGACAATTCCAATCAGCCCCAGCATTTT. Translation gives CAISPDNSNQPQHF.

The genes are TRBV20-1 and TRBJ2-4; 10 positions agree with TRBD2. The CDR3 covers 13 residues. CDR1 DFQATT and CDR2 SNEGSKA come from the germline V gene (reference sequence). Trimming at V came to 3 bases and at J to 8 bases, leaving 4 bases not matched to a gene. The CDR3 coding sequence is TGCAGTGCTAGTTCCAGCGGGAGGGACATTCAGTACTTC. Its translation is CSASSSGRDIQYF.

The chain uses TRBV4-2 and TRBJ2-7, with 10 bases aligning to TRBD1. V trimming: 4 bases; J trimming: 3 bases; junction bases outside the gene matches: 0. The CDR3 is 13 amino acids. Germline CDR1 and CDR2: LGHNA and YNFKEQ. The DNA of the CDR3 is TGTGCCAGCAGCCGGGACAGGGGCTACGAGCAGTACTTC. Translating it yields CASSRDRGYEQYF.

This clone was counted a single time. The chain combines TRBV5-1 with TRBJ1-5; D is uncertain. The CDR3 loop spans 14 amino acids. Trimming left V 1 base short and J 3 bases short, with 8 bases between. Germline V CDR1 and CDR2: SGHRS, YFSETQ. The CDR3 bases are TGCGCCAGCAGCTTGTACCCAGACAATCAGCCCCAGCATTTT. It is translated as CASSLYPDNQPQHF.

The chain recombines TRBV10-3 with TRBJ1-5; D not certain. Per germline, CDR1 ENHRY and CDR2 SYGVKD. CDR3 length: 15 residues. Trimming removed 2 bases from V and 5 bases from J, with 13 bases in between. CDR3 amino acids: CAISEGGMDHQPQHF. The CDR3 nucleotides are TGTGCCATCAGTGAGGGCGGGATGGATCATCAGCCCCAGCATTTT.

The chain carries TRBV6-4 and TRBJ1-5; weak D call: TRBD1 (6 bases). CDR3 length equals 15 residues. V was pared by 8 bases and J by 0 bases, with 14 bases between. The germline CDR1 and CDR2 sequences are MRHNA and SNTAGT. CDR3 sequence (DNA): TGTGCCAGCCCATGGGGGCCGTATAGCAATCAGCCCCAGCATTTT. Encoded protein: CASPWGPYSNQPQHF.

This clone was found once. The V call is TRBV2, the J call TRBJ1-5; 11 bases agree with TRBD1. V lost 7 bases, J lost 6 bases, and 5 bases stayed unmatched. In germline, CDR1 is SNHLY, CDR2 FYNNEI. This CDR3 is built from 14 residues. The CDR3 region is CASKRTGGGQPQHF. CDR3 coding DNA: TGTGCCAGCAAGAGGACAGGGGGCGGTCAGCCCCAGCATTTT.

CDR3 in amino acids: CASRGQHGDSPLHF. The CDR3, as DNA: TGTGCCAGCAGGGGACAGCACGGAGATTCACCCCTCCACTTT. V usage is TRBV6-4 and J usage is TRBJ1-6, with 7 bases that match TRBD1. CDR1 MRHNA and CDR2 SNTAGT come from the germline V gene. The CDR3 spans 14 residues. The V gene end was trimmed by 6 bases and the J gene end by 8 bases; junction bases not matched to a gene: 7.

The chain is built from TRBV29-1 and TRBJ2-1; perhaps TRBD1 as D (6 bases). The V end lost 7 bases, the J end lost 0 bases, and 16 bases lay between the germline ends. CDR3 length: 15 residues. Germline loops: CDR1 SQVTM, CDR2 ANQGSEA. CDR3 sequence (DNA): TGCAGCGGTCACGGGACAACCAGCTCCTACAATGAGCAGTTCTTC. Protein product: CSGHGTTSSYNEQFF.

This chain connects TRBV3-1 (or the pseudogene TRBV3-2) to TRBJ1-1; D might be TRBD1 (6 bases). The ends were cut back, 1 base at V and 8 bases at J, with 11 bases in the middle. The CDR3 length is 13 residues. In germline, CDR1 is LGHDT, CDR2 YNNKEL (reference sequence). CDR3 in amino acids: CASSQVSQGEAFF. CDR3 DNA sequence: TGTGCCAGCAGCCAAGTTTCCCAGGGGGAAGCTTTCTTT.

The gene calls are TRBV11-3 and TRBJ1-1; D not certain. The germline V gene encodes CDR1 SGHNT and CDR2 YENEEA. Trimming stripped 0 bases from V and 1 base from J, with 6 bases between. The CDR3 has 14 amino acids. CDR3 in DNA: TGTGCCAGCAGCTTAGATAAACAGAACACTGAAGCTTTCTTT. Encoded protein: CASSLDKQNTEAFF. Full variable domain (outside the CDR3, taken from reference TRBV11-3 and TRBJ1-1): EAGVVQSPRYKIIEKKQPVAFWCNPISGHNTLYWYLQNLGQGPELLIRYENEEAVDDSQLPKDRFSAERLKGVDSTLKIQPAELGDSAVYLCASSLDKQNTEAFFGQGTRLTVV.

The genes are TRBV2 and TRBJ2-7; no clear D. This CDR3 has 12 amino acids. The V end lost 0 bases, the J end lost 13 bases, and 13 bases lay between the germline ends. Germline loops: CDR1 SNHLY, CDR2 FYNNEI. CDR3 bases: TGTGCCAGCAGTGAAGCGCGCAACAGATTTTACTTC. It codes for CASSEARNRFYF. Combining the CDR3 with reference TRBV2 and TRBJ2-7 gives the whole variable domain EPEVTQTPSHQVTQMGQEVILRCVPISNHLYFYWYRQILGQKVEFLVSFYNNEISEKSEIFDDQFSVERPDGSNFTLKIRSTKLEDSAMYFCASSEARNRFYFGPGTRLTVT.

The chain has TRBV7-2 and TRBJ2-3; 11 bases are a match to TRBD2. Trimming at V came to 5 bases and at J to 3 bases, leaving 7 bases not matched to a gene. In germline, CDR1 is SGHTA, CDR2 FQGNSA. This CDR3 is built from 16 residues. The CDR3: CASSQRLAGRTDTQYF. The CDR3 DNA reads as TGTGCCAGCAGCCAAAGACTAGCGGGGCGAACAGATACGCAGTATTTT.

A few counts support this clone. V gene TRBV16 combines with J gene TRBJ2-1, with no clear D. V gave up 4 bases and J gave up 5 bases, with 3 bases separating them. Germline values: CDR1 KGHSY, CDR2 FQNENV. This CDR3 region has 11 residues. CDR3 in amino acids: CASSPDNEQFF. DNA for the CDR3: TGTGCCAGCAGCCCGGACAATGAGCAGTTCTTC.

As regards this clone: The sample has other DNA sequences that encode this CDR3 too. The chain links TRBV5-1 to TRBJ2-7; D gene ambiguous. Trimming took 4 bases from V and 0 from J, leaving 5 bases between them. Germline CDR1 is SGHRS and CDR2 is YFSETQ. CDR3 length: 12 residues. CDR3 sequence (DNA): TGCGCCAGCAGCCCAGACTCCTACGAGCAGTACTTC. Its protein is CASSPDSYEQYF.

This rearrangement joins TRBV5-1 to TRBJ2-3, with a tentative D call TRBD1 (6 bases). Trimming took off 1 base at V and 2 bases at J, with 17 bases between the two ends. The length of the CDR3 is 17 residues. The V gene's germline CDR1 is SGHRS and CDR2 YFSETQ. CDR3 DNA sequence: TGCGCCAGCAGCTTGTGGGACCGACAGGCCCCCACAGATACGCAGTATTTT. Translation: CASSLWDRQAPTDTQYF.

The V and J genes are TRBV3-1 (or the pseudogene TRBV3-2) and TRBJ1-2; TRBD1 matches 7 bases. The CDR3 has 14 amino acids. With 5 bases clipped from V and 6 bases from J, the junction kept 9 bases outside the gene matches. The germline V gene encodes CDR1 LGHDT and CDR2 YNNKEL (reference sequence). The CDR3 region has the DNA TGTGCCAGCAGCACCCTGGACAGGCGGGATGGCTACACCTTC. Its translation is CASSTLDRRDGYTF.

The chain recombines TRBV30 with TRBJ1-6, with TRBD1 matching 7 bases. Trimming took 4 bases from V and 6 from J; bases not matched to a gene: 6. The CDR3 is 14 amino acids. Per germline, CDR1 GTSNPN and CDR2 SVGIG (reference sequence). CDR3 nucleotide sequence: TGTGCCTGGATCCGGGACAGAGTTAATTCACCCCTCCACTTT. This encodes CAWIRDRVNSPLHF.

V is TRBV3-1 (or the pseudogene TRBV3-2) and J is TRBJ2-7, with TRBD2 matching over 11 bases. There are 17 residues in the CDR3. Germline V gene data show CDR1 as LGHDT and CDR2 as YNNKEL (reference sequence). With 1 base clipped from V and 7 bases from J, the junction kept 12 bases outside the gene matches. The CDR3 here is CASSQGPVAGGMWEQYF. CDR3 DNA sequence: TGTGCCAGCAGCCAAGGCCCGGTAGCGGGAGGGATGTGGGAGCAGTACTTC.

Regarding this clone: At one end, the junction sequence differs from germline, possibly due to a read error. The genes are TRBV7-2 and TRBJ1-2; D uncertain. The CDR3 is 17 residues long. Per the germline V gene, CDR1 is SGHTA and CDR2 is FQGNSA. The CDR3 sequence is CASSLGVTPSWTQVQPF. The CDR3 DNA reads as TGTGCCAGCAGCTTAGGGGTGACCCCAAGTTGGACTCAGGTCCAACCATTC. Full variable domain (missing parts from reference TRBV7-2 and TRBJ1-2): GAGVSQSPSNKVTEKGKDVELRCDPISGHTALYWYRQSLGQGLEFLIYFQGNSAPDKSGLPSDRFSAERTGGSVSTLTIQRTQQEDSAVYLCASSLGVTPSWTQVQPFGSGTRLTVV.

The rearrangement joins TRBV19 to TRBJ2-1; TRBD2 might be the D (6 bases). Germline V gene lookup returns CDR1 LNHDA and CDR2 SQIVND (reference sequence). The CDR3 runs to 12 residues. The V end lost 6 bases, the J end lost 5 bases, and 8 bases lay between the germline ends. CDR3 in DNA: TGTGCCAGTAGCCTAGCGAACAATGAGCAGTTCTTC. This sequence encodes CASSLANNEQFF.

The chain combines TRBV6-6 with TRBJ1-1; D ambiguous. Germline CDR1 MNHNY, CDR2 SVGAGI (reference sequence). Trimming took 5 bases from V and 2 from J, leaving 12 bases between them. This CDR3 is built from 14 residues. In nucleotides, the CDR3 is TGTGCCAGCAGTCCTCCCACACCCAACACTGAAGCTTTCTTT. Protein: CASSPPTPNTEAFF.